This T cell receptor (beta chain) was recovered during a study of T cell clones after liver transplantation. Per the germline V gene, CDR1 is KGHSH and CDR2 is LQKENI. Losses at the gene ends were 3 bases for V and 2 bases for J; bases not matched to a gene: 5. This CDR3 spans 15 amino acids. Data came from immunoSEQ multiplex PCR; TCRdb stores just in-frame clones and leaves some out. This sample has roughly 40,000 clones, with about 86% found just once. The material sequenced was CD4+ T cells from blood, taken 24 months after liver transplant. This receptor was obtained from a human patient who received a liver transplant. Some T cells may be transferred from the graft donor. The chain links TRBV18 to TRBJ2-3; the match to TRBD1 covers 7 bases. In DNA form, the CDR3 reads TGTGCCAGCTCACCGCCGACAGGGTTCACAGATACGCAGTATTTT. Translating gives CASSPPTGFTDTQYF.